The 32 T cell receptor beta chains below were found in one sample sequenced in a study of OX40 agonist ivuxolimab in advanced cancers. Method: immunoSEQ multiplex PCR; TCRdb's copy keeps in-frame clones and lacks some. The sample lists roughly 71,000 clones, 84% occurring once. Sequenced material: CD4+ or CD8+ T cells sorted from blood, taken in a trial of the OX40 agonist ivuxolimab. The receptor set was obtained from an adult with an advanced solid tumor such as melanoma, head and neck, liver or kidney cancer.

The genes are TRBV6-1 and TRBJ2-3; TRBD2 agrees at 7 bases. There are 15 residues in the CDR3. Germline CDR1 and CDR2: MNHNS and SASEGT. V was pared by 0 bases and J by 5 bases, with 5 bases of the junction left unmatched. CDR3 in DNA: TGTGCCAGCAGTGAAGCTGCGGGAGCAATAGATACGCAGTATTTT. Its translation: CASSEAAGAIDTQYF.

The rearrangement joins TRBV5-6 to TRBJ1-2; D gene ambiguous. The V end was cut by 4 bases, the J end by 8 bases, with 15 bases between. The germline V gene encodes CDR1 SGHDT and CDR2 YYEEEE. There are 13 residues in the CDR3. The DNA of the CDR3 is TGTGCCAGCAGCAAAGACTGCGATCACGGCTACACCTTC. It specifies CASSKDCDHGYTF.

The chain is built from TRBV9 and TRBJ2-7; TRBD1 matches 7 bases. Germline loops: CDR1 SGDLS, CDR2 YYNGEE. Unmatched junction bases numbered 5, after V lost 1 base and J lost 7 bases. CDR3 length equals 13 residues. Written as DNA, the CDR3 is TGTGCCAGCAGCGTATCGACAGGGTTAGAGCAGTACTTC. It codes for CASSVSTGLEQYF.

The J gene is TRBJ1-6, the V gene TRBV6-1; 7 nucleotides align to TRBD1. The CDR3 totals 14 residues. J gave up 4 bases and V 5 bases, and 2 bases lay outside the gene matches. Germline loops: CDR1 MNHNS, CDR2 SASEGT. Here the CDR3 DNA reads TGTGCCAGCAGTCCAGGGGGATATAATTCACCCCTCCACTTT. Amino acid sequence: CASSPGGYNSPLHF.

The J gene is TRBJ2-7, the V gene TRBV4-1; 10 bases fit TRBD2. Germline CDR1 MGHRA, CDR2 YSYEKL. Germline trimming cut 1 base from V and 3 bases from J; bases unmatched to any gene: 3. The CDR3 loop spans 15 amino acids. The CDR3, as DNA: TGCGCCAGCAGCCAAGCGCCTAGCGGGAGCTACGAGCAGTACTTC. Translation gives CASSQAPSGSYEQYF.

V usage is TRBV7-6 and J usage is TRBJ2-5; 8 positions agree with TRBD1. The closer fit of TRBJ2-7 to the DNA end suggests the J call may be wrong. The CDR3 contains 15 residues. CDR1 is SGHVS and CDR2 is FNYEAQ in the germline V gene. The CDR3 coding sequence is TGTGCCAGCAGCTTAGGGTCAGGGGGCGGCTACGAGCAGTACTTC. This sequence encodes CASSLGSGGGYEQYF.

The chain employs TRBV9 and TRBJ2-7, with 13 positions matching TRBD2. J gave up 4 bases and V 4 bases, and 5 bases lay outside the gene matches. The length of the CDR3 is 15 residues. Germline CDR1 is SGDLS and CDR2 is YYNGEE. For the CDR3, the DNA is TGTGCCAGCAGCCCGGGACTAGCGGGAATTTACGAGCAGTACTTC. Its protein product is CASSPGLAGIYEQYF.

The chain has TRBV15 and TRBJ2-2; 9 bases map to TRBD1. The J segment lost 2 bases and the V segment lost 6 bases, leaving 16 bases of the junction unmatched. The CDR3 has 19 amino acids. Germline assignment: CDR1 LNHNV and CDR2 YYDKDF (reference sequence). The CDR3: CATSPNQRQGVGNTGELFF. Written as DNA, the CDR3 is TGTGCCACCAGTCCGAATCAAAGACAGGGGGTGGGTAACACCGGGGAGCTGTTTTTT.

The rearrangement links TRBV2 to TRBJ2-1; D perhaps matches TRBD2 (5 bases). V lost 8 bases and J 9 bases, leaving 17 bases between the germline ends. Germline V gene lookup returns CDR1 SNHLY and CDR2 FYNNEI. The CDR3 has 13 amino acids. CDR3 region: CASESGMASEQFF. Here the CDR3 DNA reads TGTGCCAGCGAATCGGGAATGGCGAGTGAGCAGTTCTTC.

The V call is TRBV18, the J call TRBJ1-1; D is possibly TRBD1 (5 bases). The CDR3 sequence is 14 residues long. CDR1 is KGHSH, CDR2 LQKENI, per germline. V lost 2 bases, J lost 3 bases, and 10 bases lay in between. CDR3 in DNA: TGTGCCAGCTCACCAGCAGGGAGGGACACTGAAGCTTTCTTT. Translated: CASSPAGRDTEAFF.

Only one count was recorded for this clone. This chain connects TRBV7-2 to TRBJ1-2; D ambiguous. The CDR3 is 15 amino acids. CDR1 and CDR2 from the germline V gene are SGHTA and FQGNSA. The V end was cut by 1 base, the J end by 8 bases, with 17 bases between. In DNA, the CDR3 is TGTGCCAGCAGCTTAGAACGGCAACAGCCTGAAGGCTACACCTTC. This translates into CASSLERQQPEGYTF.

V is TRBV4-2 and J is TRBJ1-4; D perhaps matches TRBD1 (6 bases). Trimming removed 2 bases from V and 11 bases from J, with 15 bases in between. CDR3 length: 14 amino acids. Per the germline V gene, CDR1 is LGHNA and CDR2 is YNFKEQ. For the CDR3, the DNA is TGTGCCAGCAGCCAACCTCGGGGGGGCGAGAAACTGTTTTTT. Amino acids: CASSQPRGGEKLFF.

This clone was seen only once. This rearrangement joins TRBV6-1 to TRBJ1-5; TRBD1 is a possible D gene (5 bases). This CDR3 has 14 residues. Per germline, CDR1 MNHNS and CDR2 SASEGT. Trimming left V 5 bases short and J 5 bases short, with 13 bases between. CDR3 sequence reads: CASSSQGGHQPQHF. DNA of the CDR3: TGTGCCAGCAGTTCCCAGGGAGGCCATCAGCCCCAGCATTTT.

The gene calls are TRBV30 and TRBJ2-3; no clear D. The CDR3 totals 13 residues. V gave up 3 bases and J gave up 2 bases, with 9 bases separating them. The germline gives CDR1 GTSNPN, CDR2 SVGIG (reference sequence). CDR3 in amino acids: CAWRDRYTDTQYF. CDR3 DNA: TGTGCCTGGAGGGATAGGTACACAGATACGCAGTATTTT.

This clone was counted once. The CDR3 nucleotides read TGTGCCAGCAGCCGATTGGGGGGTGAAGCTTTCTTT. This gives the protein CASSRLGGEAFF. The V gene is TRBV7-9, the J gene TRBJ1-1; perhaps TRBD1 as D (5 bases). The CDR3 runs to 12 residues. Germline CDR1 is SEHNR and CDR2 is FQNEAQ (reference sequence). Trimming removed 5 bases at V and 7 bases at J, with 11 bases between.

V gene TRBV5-5 combines with J gene TRBJ2-1, with D perhaps matching TRBD2 (6 bases). The CDR3 covers 16 residues. Germline-derived CDR1 and CDR2 are SGHKS and YYEKEE (reference sequence). V gave up 4 bases and J gave up 4 bases, with 18 bases separating them. CDR3 residues: CASSRERSFHYNEQFF. CDR3 in DNA: TGTGCCAGCAGCCGGGAGCGGAGTTTTCATTACAATGAGCAGTTCTTC.

The rearrangement links TRBV27 to TRBJ1-4, with a weak D call TRBD1 (5 bases). Germline V CDR1 and CDR2: MNHEY, SMNVEV (reference sequence). Trimming took off 6 bases at V and 3 bases at J, with 11 bases between the two ends. The CDR3 covers 14 residues. CDR3 sequence reads: CASRPIGANEKLFF. The CDR3 DNA is TGTGCCAGCAGGCCCATAGGGGCTAATGAAAAACTGTTTTTT. Based on the CDR3 plus reference TRBV27 and TRBJ1-4, the full variable domain is EAQVTQNPRYLITVTGKKLTVTCSQNMNHEYMSWYRQDPGLGLRQIYYSMNVEVTDKGDVPEGYKVSRKEKRNFPLILESPSPNQTSLYFCASRPIGANEKLFFGSGTQLSVL.

V usage is TRBV4-2 and J usage is TRBJ2-2; D is possibly TRBD2 (7 bases). V gave up 0 bases and J gave up 3 bases, with 17 bases separating them. Germline assignment: CDR1 LGHNA and CDR2 YNFKEQ. The CDR3 loop spans 18 amino acids. CDR3 amino acids: CASSQDRLGGGDTGELFF. DNA of the CDR3: TGTGCCAGCAGCCAAGACAGGTTGGGCGGGGGCGACACCGGGGAGCTGTTTTTT.

The chain employs TRBV11-2 and TRBJ2-1; D not resolved. The germline V gene has CDR1 SGHAT and CDR2 FQNNGV. V lost 4 bases, J lost 8 bases, and 9 bases lay in between. The CDR3 covers 12 residues. The CDR3 DNA sequence: TGTGCCAGCAGCTCCCAATCCGATGAGCAGTTCTTC. Amino acids: CASSSQSDEQFF.

This chain uses TRBV15 with TRBJ2-1, with 12 bases lining up with TRBD2. The CDR3 length is 17 residues. From germline, CDR1 is LNHNV and CDR2 YYDKDF (reference sequence). V shed 0 bases, J shed 4 bases, and the junction held 4 bases outside the gene matches. The CDR3 spells CATSRDRTSGRYNEQFF. As DNA, the CDR3 is TGTGCCACCAGCAGAGATAGAACTAGCGGGAGGTACAATGAGCAGTTCTTC.

The chain has TRBV28 and TRBJ2-5; 8 bases are a match to TRBD1. The CDR3 loop spans 15 amino acids. Trimming removed 5 bases from V and 2 bases from J; junction bases left unmatched: 7. Germline V gene data show CDR1 as MDHEN and CDR2 as SYDVKM. The CDR3 DNA reads TGTGCCAGCAGTCCACGGACAGGGACTCAAGAGACCCAGTACTTC. This gives the protein CASSPRTGTQETQYF.

This clone has only one observation. The DNA is omitted, as the CDR3 cannot be located on it reliably, and the CDR3 follows TCRdb's listing. The genes are TRBV21-1 and TRBJ1-2. TRBV21-1 is a pseudogene segment. The CDR3 sequence runs 15 residues, both termini included. CDR3 loop: CASSVGRGTNYGYTF.

The chain is built from TRBV30 and TRBJ2-7; D gene uncertain. V was pared by 3 bases and J by 1 base, with 10 bases between. The germline gives CDR1 GTSNPN, CDR2 SVGIG (reference sequence). The CDR3 has 13 amino acids. CDR3 sequence: CAWRRRPSYEQYF. Here the CDR3 DNA reads TGTGCCTGGAGGAGACGGCCATCCTACGAGCAGTACTTC.

The CDR3 loop reads CAWSPSGNTIYF. CDR3 coding DNA: TGTGCCTGGAGTCCTTCTGGAAACACCATATATTTT. V is TRBV30 and J is TRBJ1-3; no firm D call. Germline V gene lookup returns CDR1 GTSNPN and CDR2 SVGIG (reference sequence). CDR3 length equals 12 residues. With 2 bases removed from V and 1 base from J, the gap between germline ends came to 3 bases.

The table lists this clone with a few counts. The chain links TRBV13 to TRBJ1-6, with D uncertain. CDR1 is PRHDT, CDR2 FYEKMQ, per germline (reference sequence). Trimming removed 0 bases at V and 0 bases at J, with 12 bases between. This CDR3 spans 18 amino acids. CDR3 in amino acids: CASSLGSYGSSYNSPLHF. The DNA of the CDR3 is TGTGCCAGCAGCTTAGGCTCTTACGGGAGCTCCTATAATTCACCCCTCCACTTT.

This chain joins TRBV4-3 and TRBJ2-1; 8 bases line up with TRBD1. The trim removed 1 base at V and 8 bases at J, leaving 13 bases unmatched. This CDR3 has 17 residues. Germline CDR1 LGHNA, CDR2 YSLEER. This chain's CDR3 is CASSQAIGTGGLDEQFF. CDR3 in DNA: TGCGCCAGCAGCCAAGCTATCGGGACAGGTGGGTTGGATGAGCAGTTCTTC.

The CDR3 DNA reads TGCGCCAGCAGCTTGGCCTGGGGGGCGGGAGAGTCAGATACGCAGTATTTT. Protein product: CASSLAWGAGESDTQYF. The V gene is TRBV5-1, the J gene TRBJ2-3; tentatively, D is TRBD2 (7 bases). Germline lookup yields CDR1 SGHRS and CDR2 YFSETQ. The CDR3 has 17 residues. The V gene lost 0 bases and the J gene lost 4 bases, with 18 bases spanning the gap.

J is TRBJ2-7 and V is TRBV28; either TRBD1 or TRBD2 may fit D (6 bases each). The CDR3 loop spans 16 amino acids. CDR1 MDHEN and CDR2 SYDVKM come from the germline V gene. V was clipped by 3 bases and J by 3 bases, with 18 bases between them. The CDR3 nucleotides are TGTGCCAGCAGTTTCGCGGTGAGGAGGGGGGACTACGAGCAGTACTTC. It specifies CASSFAVRRGDYEQYF.

With regard to this clone: This sample includes further DNA sequences coding for the same CDR3. This chain uses TRBV10-3 with TRBJ2-7; no clear D gene. V dropped 0 bases and J dropped 1 base, with 4 bases sitting between them. The germline gives CDR1 ENHRY, CDR2 SYGVKD. This CDR3 comprises 13 residues. The CDR3 nucleotides are TGTGCCATCAGTGAGTCACTGTCCTACGAGCAGTACTTC. This sequence encodes CAISESLSYEQYF.

This clone came up once. The chain has TRBV10-3 and TRBJ2-1; the match to TRBD2 covers 13 bases. Trimming took 5 bases from V and 4 from J; bases not matched to a gene: 8. From germline, CDR1 is ENHRY and CDR2 SYGVKD. The CDR3 contains 17 residues. The CDR3 DNA reads as TGTGCCATCAGTCAACCCAGGACTAGCGGGAGTTACAATGAGCAGTTCTTC. The encoded protein is CAISQPRTSGSYNEQFF.

The genes are TRBV10-3 and TRBJ1-2; 9 bases align to TRBD1. V gave up 10 bases and J gave up 5 bases; unmatched junction bases: 11. CDR3 length: 14 amino acids. Germline values: CDR1 ENHRY, CDR2 SYGVKD. The DNA for the CDR3 is TGTGCCACCGAGGACAGGGGCGGGGGGTATGGCTACACCTTC. It is translated as CATEDRGGGYGYTF.

This sequence joins TRBV10-3 and TRBJ2-7; D gene unclear. This CDR3 spans 14 amino acids. Trimming shortened V by 4 bases and J by 0 bases, and 10 bases separated the two germline ends. The V gene's germline CDR1 is ENHRY and CDR2 SYGVKD. The CDR3 coding sequence is TGTGCCATCAGTGTAGGGAAAAGCTCCTACGAGCAGTACTTC. Amino acids: CAISVGKSSYEQYF.